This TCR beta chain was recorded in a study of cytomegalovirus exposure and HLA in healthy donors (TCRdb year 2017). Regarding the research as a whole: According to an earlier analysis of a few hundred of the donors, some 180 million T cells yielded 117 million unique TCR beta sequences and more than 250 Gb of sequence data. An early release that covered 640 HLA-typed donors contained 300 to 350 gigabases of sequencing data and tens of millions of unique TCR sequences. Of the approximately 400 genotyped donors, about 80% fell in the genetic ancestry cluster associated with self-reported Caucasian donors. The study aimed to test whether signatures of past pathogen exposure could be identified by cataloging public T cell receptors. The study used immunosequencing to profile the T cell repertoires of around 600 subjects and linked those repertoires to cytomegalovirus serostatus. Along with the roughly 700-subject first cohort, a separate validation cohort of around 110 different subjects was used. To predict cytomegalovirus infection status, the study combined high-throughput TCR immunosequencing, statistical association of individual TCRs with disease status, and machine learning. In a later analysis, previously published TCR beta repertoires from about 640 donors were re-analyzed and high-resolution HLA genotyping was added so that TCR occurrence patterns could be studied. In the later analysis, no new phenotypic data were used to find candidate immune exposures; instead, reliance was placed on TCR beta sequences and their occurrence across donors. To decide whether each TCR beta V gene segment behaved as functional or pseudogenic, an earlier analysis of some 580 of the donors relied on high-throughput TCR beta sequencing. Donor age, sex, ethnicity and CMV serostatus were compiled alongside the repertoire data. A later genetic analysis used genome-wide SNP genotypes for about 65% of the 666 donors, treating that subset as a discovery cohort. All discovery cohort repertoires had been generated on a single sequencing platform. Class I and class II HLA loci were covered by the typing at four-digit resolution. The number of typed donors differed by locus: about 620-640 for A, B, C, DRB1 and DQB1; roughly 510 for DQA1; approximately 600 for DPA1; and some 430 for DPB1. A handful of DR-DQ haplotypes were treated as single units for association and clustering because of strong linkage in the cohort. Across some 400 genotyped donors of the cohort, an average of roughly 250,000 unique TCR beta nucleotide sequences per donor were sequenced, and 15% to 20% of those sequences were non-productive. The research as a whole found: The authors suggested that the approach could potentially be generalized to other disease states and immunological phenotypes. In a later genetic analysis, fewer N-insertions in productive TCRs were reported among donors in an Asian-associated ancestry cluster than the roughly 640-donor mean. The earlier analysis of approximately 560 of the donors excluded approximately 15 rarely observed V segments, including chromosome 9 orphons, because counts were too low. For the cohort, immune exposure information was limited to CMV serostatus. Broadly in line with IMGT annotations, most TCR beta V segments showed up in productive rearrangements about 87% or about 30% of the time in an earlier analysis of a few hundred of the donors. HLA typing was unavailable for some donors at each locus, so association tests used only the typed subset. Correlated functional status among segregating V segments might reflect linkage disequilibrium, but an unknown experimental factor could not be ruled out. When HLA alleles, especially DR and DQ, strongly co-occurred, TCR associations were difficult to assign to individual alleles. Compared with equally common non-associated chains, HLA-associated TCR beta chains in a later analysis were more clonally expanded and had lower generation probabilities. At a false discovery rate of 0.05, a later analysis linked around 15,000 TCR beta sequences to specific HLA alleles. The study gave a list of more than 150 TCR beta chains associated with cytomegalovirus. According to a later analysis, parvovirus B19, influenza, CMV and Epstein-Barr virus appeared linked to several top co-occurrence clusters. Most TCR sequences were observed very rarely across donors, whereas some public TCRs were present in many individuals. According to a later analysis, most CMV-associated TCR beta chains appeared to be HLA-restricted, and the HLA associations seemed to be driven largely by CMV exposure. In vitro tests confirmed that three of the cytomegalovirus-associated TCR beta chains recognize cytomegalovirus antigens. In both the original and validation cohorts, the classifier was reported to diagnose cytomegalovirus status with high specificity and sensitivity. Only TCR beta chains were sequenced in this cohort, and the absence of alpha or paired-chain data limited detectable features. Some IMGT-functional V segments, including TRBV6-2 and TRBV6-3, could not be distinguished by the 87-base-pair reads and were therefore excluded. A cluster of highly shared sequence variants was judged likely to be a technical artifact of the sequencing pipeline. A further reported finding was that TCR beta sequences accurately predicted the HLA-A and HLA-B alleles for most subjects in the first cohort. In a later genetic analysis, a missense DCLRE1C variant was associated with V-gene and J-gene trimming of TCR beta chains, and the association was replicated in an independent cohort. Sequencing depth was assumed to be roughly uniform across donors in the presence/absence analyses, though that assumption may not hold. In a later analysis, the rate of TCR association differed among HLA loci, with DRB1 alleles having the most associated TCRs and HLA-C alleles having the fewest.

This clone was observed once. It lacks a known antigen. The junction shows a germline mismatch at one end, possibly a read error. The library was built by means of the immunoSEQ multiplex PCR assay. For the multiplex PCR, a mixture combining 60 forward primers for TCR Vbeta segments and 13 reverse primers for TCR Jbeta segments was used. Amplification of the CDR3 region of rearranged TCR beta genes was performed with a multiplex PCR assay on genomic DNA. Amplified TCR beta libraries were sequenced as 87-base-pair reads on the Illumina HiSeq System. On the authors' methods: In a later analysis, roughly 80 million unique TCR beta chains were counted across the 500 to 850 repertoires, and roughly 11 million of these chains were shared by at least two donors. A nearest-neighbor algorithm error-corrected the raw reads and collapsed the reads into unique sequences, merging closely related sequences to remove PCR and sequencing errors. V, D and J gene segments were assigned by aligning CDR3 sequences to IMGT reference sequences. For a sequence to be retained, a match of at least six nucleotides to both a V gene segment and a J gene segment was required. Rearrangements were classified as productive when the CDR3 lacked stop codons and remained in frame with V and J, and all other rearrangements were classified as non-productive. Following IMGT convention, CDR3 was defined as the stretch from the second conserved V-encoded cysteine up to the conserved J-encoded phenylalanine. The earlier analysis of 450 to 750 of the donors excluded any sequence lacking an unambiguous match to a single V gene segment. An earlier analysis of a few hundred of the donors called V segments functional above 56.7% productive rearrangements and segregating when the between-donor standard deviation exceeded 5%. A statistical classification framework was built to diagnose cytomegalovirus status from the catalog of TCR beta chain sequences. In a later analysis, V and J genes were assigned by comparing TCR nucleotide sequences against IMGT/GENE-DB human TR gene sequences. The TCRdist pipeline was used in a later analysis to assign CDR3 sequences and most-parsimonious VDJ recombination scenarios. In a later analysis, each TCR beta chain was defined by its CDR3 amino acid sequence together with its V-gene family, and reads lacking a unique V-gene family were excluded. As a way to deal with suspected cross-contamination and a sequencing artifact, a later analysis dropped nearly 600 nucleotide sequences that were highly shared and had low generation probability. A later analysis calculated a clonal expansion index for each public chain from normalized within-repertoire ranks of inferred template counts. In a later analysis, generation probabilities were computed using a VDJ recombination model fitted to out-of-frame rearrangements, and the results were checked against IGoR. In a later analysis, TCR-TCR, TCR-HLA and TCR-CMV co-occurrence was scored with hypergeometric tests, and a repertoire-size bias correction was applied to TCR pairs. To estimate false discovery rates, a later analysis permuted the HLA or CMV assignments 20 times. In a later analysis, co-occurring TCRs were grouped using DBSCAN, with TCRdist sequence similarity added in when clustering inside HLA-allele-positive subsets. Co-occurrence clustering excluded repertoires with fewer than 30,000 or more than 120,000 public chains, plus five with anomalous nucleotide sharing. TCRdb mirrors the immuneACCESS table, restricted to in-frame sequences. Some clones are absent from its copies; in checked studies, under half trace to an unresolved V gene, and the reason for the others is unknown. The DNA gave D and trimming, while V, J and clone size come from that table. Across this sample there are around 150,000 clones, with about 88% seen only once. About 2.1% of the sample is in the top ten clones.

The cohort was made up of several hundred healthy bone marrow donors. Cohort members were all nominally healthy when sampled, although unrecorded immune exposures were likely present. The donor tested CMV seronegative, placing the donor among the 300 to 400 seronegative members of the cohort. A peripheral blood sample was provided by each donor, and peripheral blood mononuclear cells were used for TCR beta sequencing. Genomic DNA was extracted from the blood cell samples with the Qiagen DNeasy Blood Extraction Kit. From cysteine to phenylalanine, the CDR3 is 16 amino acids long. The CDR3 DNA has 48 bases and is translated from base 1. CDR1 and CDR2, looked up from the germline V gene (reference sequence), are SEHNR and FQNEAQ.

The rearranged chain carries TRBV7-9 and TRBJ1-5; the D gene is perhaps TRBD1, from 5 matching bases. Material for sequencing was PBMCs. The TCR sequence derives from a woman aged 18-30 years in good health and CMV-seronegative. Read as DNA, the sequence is TGTTCCAGCAGCCGTGGGGGGGAAACACGCAATCAGCCCCAGCATTTT. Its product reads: CSSSRGGETRNQPQHF.